This TCR beta chain was documented in a study of early T cells in non-severe SARS-CoV-2 infection. Notes on the study in general: Reliance on VDJdb matching favored anti-spike CD8 responses; private and CD4 specificities were missed.

This clonotype was recorded at least ten times. What it recognizes is unknown. Unique molecular identifiers were affixed to single, distinct cDNA molecules. One entry per CDR3 protein results from TCRdb running MiXCR on the 5' RACE reads. Among under 75,000 distinct CDR3 sequences listed, less than 15% were seen once. The CDR3 length is 13 residues. The germline V gene encodes CDR1 DFQATT and CDR2 SNEGSKA (reference sequence). With V trimmed by 6 bases and J by 5 bases, 8 bases remained unmatched. The chain couples TRBV20-1 to TRBJ2-3; TRBD1 agrees at 7 bases. This sequence originates from an adult who was a healthcare worker with PCR-confirmed SARS-CoV-2 infection or an uninfected control (not recorded which). The specimen sequenced was whole blood. CDR3 sequence reads: CSATTGYEDTQYF. CDR3 coding DNA: TGCAGTGCCACGACAGGGTACGAAGATACGCAGTATTTT.